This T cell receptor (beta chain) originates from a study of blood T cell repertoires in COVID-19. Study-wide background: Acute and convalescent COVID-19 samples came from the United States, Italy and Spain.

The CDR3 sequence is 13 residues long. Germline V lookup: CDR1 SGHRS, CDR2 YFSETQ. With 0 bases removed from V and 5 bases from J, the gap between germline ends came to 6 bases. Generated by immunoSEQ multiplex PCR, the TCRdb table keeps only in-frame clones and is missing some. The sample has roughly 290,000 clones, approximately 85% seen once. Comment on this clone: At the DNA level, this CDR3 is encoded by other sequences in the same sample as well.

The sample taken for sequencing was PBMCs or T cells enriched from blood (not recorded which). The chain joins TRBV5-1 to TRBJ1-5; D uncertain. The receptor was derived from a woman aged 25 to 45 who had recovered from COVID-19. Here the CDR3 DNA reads TGCGCCAGCAGCTTGGATAGAGATCAGCCCCAGCATTTT. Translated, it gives CASSLDRDQPQHF.